This T cell receptor beta chain was profiled in a study of shared clonotypes between healthy human individuals. Clones were sequenced by immunoSEQ multiplex PCR, and TCRdb holds only the in-frame ones, with some missing. The sample lists roughly 1,000,000 clones, around 82% seen once, with approximately 0.5% in the top ten. Germline CDR1 is LGHNA and CDR2 is YSLEER. V lost 0 bases, J lost 1 base, and 6 bases stayed unmatched. The CDR3 loop spans 18 amino acids. Sequencing was performed on memory CD4+ T cells from PBMCs. Subset indicated: CD45RA-negative fraction. The sequence came from a man aged 18 to 29 in good health. Some clones in this sample may be carry-over from other donors' samples. This chain connects TRBV4-3 to TRBJ2-6; 7 bases are shared with TRBD1. The CDR3 DNA reads as TGCGCCAGCAGCCAAGAGCCGGACAGGTTTTCTGGGGCCAACGTCCTGACTTTC. This gives the protein CASSQEPDRFSGANVLTF.